This T cell receptor beta chain derives from a study of blood T cell repertoires in COVID-19. At the level of the study: Collection of acute and convalescent COVID-19 samples took place in the United States, Italy and Spain. T cells, B-cell-depleted T cells, or PBMCs supplied cDNA or gDNA.

V dropped 3 bases and J dropped 2 bases, with 14 bases sitting between them. The CDR3 has 15 amino acids. Germline CDR1 is LGHDT and CDR2 is YNNKEL (reference sequence). In the original analysis: Reference gene primers were amplified, and this amplification served to estimate nucleated cell counts. Assay used: immunoSEQ multiplex PCR; TCRdb lists only in-frame clones, some missing. V and J calls and clone size are as listed in that table; D and trimming were resolved from the DNA. The profile covers under 200,000 clones, with approximately 79% appearing a single time and under 15% taken by the ten largest.

This TCR was recovered from a man under 40 with active or convalescent COVID-19. Source material: peripheral blood. The chain is built from TRBV3-1 (or the pseudogene TRBV3-2) and TRBJ2-7, with TRBD2 as a possible D gene (6 bases). In nucleotides, the CDR3 is TGTGCCAGCAGCCAGGGACTTCGATTAGCCTACGAGCAGTACTTC. Translation: CASSQGLRLAYEQYF.